This TCR beta chain is from a study of OX40 agonist ivuxolimab in advanced cancers. V lost 2 bases and J lost 1; bases outside the gene matches: 4. The CDR3 totals 15 residues. Germline CDR1 ENHRY, CDR2 SYGVKD. Some clones are missing from TCRdb's copy, which holds only in-frame ones; the method was immunoSEQ multiplex PCR. This sample yields about 64,000 clones, of which about 90% are seen a single time; about 4.8% belongs to the top ten. The sample in question was CD4+ or CD8+ T cells sorted from blood, obtained in a trial of the OX40 agonist ivuxolimab. The chain uses TRBV10-3 and TRBJ2-5, with 7 positions matching TRBD2. This TCR was sampled from an adult with an advanced solid tumor such as melanoma, head and neck, liver or kidney cancer. Written as DNA, the CDR3 is TGTGCCATCAGTGAGGGTCGACTAGCCCAAGAGACCCAGTACTTC. This translates into CAISEGRLAQETQYF.